Presented here are 20 T cell receptor beta chains from one specimen sequenced in a study of identical twins. TCRdb re-analysed the 5' RACE reads in MiXCR, keeping a single row per CDR3 protein. The sample has some 660,000 distinct CDR3 sequences, around 8.6% seen once. These data were likewise used in another study, on yellow fever vaccine responses in identical twins.

Sequenced material: PBMCs. These receptors all come from a woman aged 18-29 years in good health.

The chain recombines TRBV9 with TRBJ2-1; unclear D gene. Trimming left V 6 bases short and J 5 bases short, with 12 bases between. Per the germline V gene, CDR1 is SGDLS and CDR2 is YYNGEE. The CDR3 runs to 13 residues. CDR3 protein: CASKGMPHNEQFF. CDR3 DNA sequence: TGTGCCAGCAAAGGAATGCCCCACAATGAGCAGTTCTTC.

There are many counts of this clonotype. The gene calls are TRBV4-3 and TRBJ2-7, with 9 bases matching TRBD1. The CDR3 length is 18 residues. Trimming removed 0 bases from V and 4 bases from J; junction bases left unmatched: 13. Germline loops: CDR1 LGHNA, CDR2 YSLEER. CDR3 sequence (DNA): TGCGCCAGCAGCCAAGATCAACTAGGCACAGGGGGCTCGTACGAGCAGTACTTC. Protein sequence: CASSQDQLGTGGSYEQYF.

This clonotype was recorded a few times. The chain combines TRBV24-1 with TRBJ2-5, with 8 nucleotides matching TRBD1. CDR1 KGHDR and CDR2 SFDVKD come from the germline V gene. The CDR3 totals 15 residues. Losses at the gene ends were 1 base for V and 5 bases for J; bases not matched to a gene: 5. The CDR3 DNA sequence: TGTGCCACCAGTGATTTCCCGACAGGGGCGGAGACCCAGTACTTC. Its translation: CATSDFPTGAETQYF.

The chain has TRBV10-2 and TRBJ2-1; no clear D gene. CDR1 and CDR2 from the germline V gene are WSHSY and SAAADI. There are 13 residues in the CDR3. V lost 7 bases and J lost 9, with 16 bases in between. As DNA, the CDR3 is TGCGCCAGCACTCCGATACGGGTTAGTGAGCAGTTCTTC. This encodes CASTPIRVSEQFF.

The chain uses TRBV7-2 and TRBJ2-7; TRBD1 is a possible D gene (6 bases). The V gene lost 5 bases and the J gene lost 3 bases, with 17 bases spanning the gap. The germline gives CDR1 SGHTA, CDR2 FQGNSA. The CDR3 has 15 amino acids. In DNA form, the CDR3 reads TGTGCCAGCAGCAAACAGGGAGACGGAAACTACGAGCAGTACTTC. It is translated as CASSKQGDGNYEQYF.

In this sample, this clonotype turned up many times. The genes are TRBV4-3 and TRBJ2-2; TRBD1 might be the D (5 bases). Germline CDR1 LGHNA, CDR2 YSLEER. The CDR3 length is 15 residues. Trimming removed 0 bases at V and 5 bases at J, with 10 bases between. This CDR3 reads CASSQENRGTGELFF. The CDR3, as DNA: TGCGCCAGCAGCCAAGAAAATAGGGGAACCGGGGAGCTGTTTTTT.

This clonotype appeared a few times. This chain connects TRBV2 to TRBJ2-2, with a weak D call TRBD1 (5 bases). Germline V gives CDR1 SNHLY, CDR2 FYNNEI. This CDR3 has 15 amino acids. The V end lost 7 bases, the J end lost 2 bases, and 14 bases lay between the germline ends. CDR3 sequence: CASTGRVANTGELFF. DNA for the CDR3: TGTGCCAGCACGGGCAGGGTTGCCAACACCGGGGAGCTGTTTTTT.

This chain uses TRBV12-3 or TRBV12-4 with TRBJ2-1; 9 bases map to TRBD1. The CDR3 has 13 residues. V lost 5 bases to trimming and J lost 6 bases; unmatched junction nucleotides: 2. CDR3 sequence (DNA): TGTGCCAGCAGTGGGGACAGGGTCAATGAGCAGTTCTTC. Protein sequence: CASSGDRVNEQFF.

This clonotype occurred many times. The chain links TRBV7-9 to TRBJ2-1; 8 bases match TRBD2. V dropped 1 base and J dropped 3; count of bases not matched to a gene: 2. There are 15 residues in the CDR3. Per the germline V gene, CDR1 is SEHNR and CDR2 is FQNEAQ (reference sequence). CDR3: CASSLEAGGYNEQFF. CDR3 DNA sequence: TGTGCCAGCAGCTTAGAGGCGGGAGGCTACAATGAGCAGTTCTTC.

This clonotype came up many times. The V call is TRBV5-1, the J call TRBJ1-1, with D hard to call. The CDR3 runs to 14 residues. The ends were cut back, 0 bases at V and 5 bases at J, with 11 bases in the middle. Germline V lookup: CDR1 SGHRS, CDR2 YFSETQ. The DNA for the CDR3 is TGCGCCAGCAGCTTGGAGACACTGTGGACTGAAGCTTTCTTT. Translating it yields CASSLETLWTEAFF. The entire variable domain, with the rest obtained from reference TRBV5-1 and TRBJ1-1, is as follows: KAGVTQTPRYLIKTRGQQVTLSCSPISGHRSVSWYQQTPGQGLQFLFEYFSETQRNKGNFPGRFSGRQFSNSRSEMNVSTLELGDSALYLCASSLETLWTEAFFGQGTRLTVV.

This clonotype was found a few times. V is TRBV11-1 and J is TRBJ2-1; possibly TRBD1 or TRBD2 for D (5 bases each). In germline, CDR1 is SGHAT, CDR2 FQDESV (reference sequence). This CDR3 is 16 amino acids long. V was cut by 5 bases and J by 8 bases, with 22 bases left in between. The CDR3 reads CASSILGPRGSHEQFF. CDR3 sequence (DNA): TGTGCCAGCAGCATCCTAGGCCCACGGGGCAGCCATGAGCAGTTCTTC.

Many counts were recorded for this clonotype. The J gene is TRBJ2-7, the V gene TRBV29-1, with a weak D call TRBD1 (6 bases). This CDR3 comprises 13 residues. In germline, CDR1 is SQVTM, CDR2 ANQGSEA. Trimming left V 6 bases short and J 5 bases short, with 17 bases between. The CDR3 DNA follows: TGCAGCGTAGCGAAGAGCAGGGGCAACGAGCAGTACTTC. Translated: CSVAKSRGNEQYF.

This clonotype was counted between two and nine times. J is TRBJ2-7 and V is TRBV15; TRBD1 agrees at 9 bases. Germline trimming cut 0 bases from V and 5 bases from J; bases unmatched to any gene: 5. The CDR3 length is 15 residues. Looked up from germline, CDR1 is LNHNV and CDR2 is YYDKDF (reference sequence). This chain's CDR3 is CATSRDDRGNDEQYF. The CDR3 nucleotides are TGTGCCACCAGCAGAGATGACAGGGGGAACGACGAGCAGTACTTC.

This clonotype was found a few times. The gene calls are TRBV29-1 and TRBJ1-1; no clear D. With 3 bases removed from V and 3 bases from J, the gap between germline ends came to 8 bases. Germline CDR1 reads SQVTM; CDR2 reads ANQGSEA. The CDR3 is 12 residues long. The CDR3 sequence is CSVEREYTEAFF. DNA for the CDR3: TGCAGCGTTGAGAGGGAATACACTGAAGCTTTCTTT.

This clonotype was picked up many times. The chain has TRBV7-9 and TRBJ2-7, with a weak D call TRBD1 (6 bases). The germline V gene has CDR1 SEHNR and CDR2 FQNEAQ (reference sequence). The CDR3 spans 14 residues. V dropped 4 bases and J dropped 4 bases, with 14 bases sitting between them. CDR3 sequence reads: CASSSLRGSYEQYF. As DNA, the CDR3 is TGTGCCAGCAGCTCGTTAAGGGGGAGTTACGAGCAGTACTTC. Filled out from reference TRBV7-9 and TRBJ2-7, the complete variable domain reads DTGVSQNPRHKITKRGQNVTFRCDPISEHNRLYWYRQTLGQGPEFLTYFQNEAQLEKSRLLSDRFSAERPKGSFSTLEIQRTEQGDSAMYLCASSSLRGSYEQYFGPGTRLTVT.

This chain connects TRBV28 to TRBJ2-7; D remains ambiguous. This CDR3 is built from 12 residues. The V end was cut by 4 bases, the J end by 7 bases, with 11 bases between. Germline V CDR1 and CDR2: MDHEN, SYDVKM. CDR3 nucleotides: TGTGCCAGCAGTTCCCGTGCTCGGGAGCAGTACTTC. This gives the protein CASSSRAREQYF.

The J gene is TRBJ2-2, the V gene TRBV30; tentatively, D is TRBD2 (7 bases). The CDR3 runs 14 residues. Per germline, CDR1 GTSNPN and CDR2 SVGIG (reference sequence). The CDR3 is CPFYREGSTGELFF. The DNA of the CDR3 is TGTCCCTTTTACAGGGAGGGGTCCACCGGGGAGCTGTTTTTT.

V usage is TRBV21-1 and J usage is TRBJ2-7. TRBV21-1 is annotated as a pseudogene. The CDR3 runs 11 residues. The CDR3 DNA reads TGTGCCAGCCCAGATTACTACGAGCAGTACTTC. Protein sequence: CASPDYYEQYF.

V usage is TRBV4-2 and J usage is TRBJ2-7, with a possible D match to TRBD1 (5 bases). The germline V and J ends were trimmed by 3 bases and 0 bases, with 12 bases remaining between them. CDR1 and CDR2 (germline): LGHNA, YNFKEQ. This CDR3 comprises 15 residues. In nucleotides, the CDR3 is TGTGCCAGCAGCCACCAGGACACAAGCTCCTACGAGCAGTACTTC. Translated, it gives CASSHQDTSSYEQYF.

The rearrangement uses TRBV5-1 and TRBJ2-5, with 7 bases identical to TRBD2. Germline V lookup: CDR1 SGHRS, CDR2 YFSETQ. With V trimmed by 0 bases and J by 3 bases, 5 bases remained unmatched. The CDR3 contains 15 residues. The CDR3, as DNA: TGCGCCAGCAGCTTGGGGCCGGGGAGGGAAGAGACCCAGTACTTC. This codes for CASSLGPGREETQYF.